Sequencing of this T cell receptor (beta chain) was carried out in a study of T-cell memory formation after mild COVID-19. The V segment lost 6 bases and the J segment 9 bases; nucleotides outside the gene matches: 8. This CDR3 spans 15 amino acids. A remark on this clonotype: No antigen is known for it.

TCR alpha and TCR beta cDNA libraries carrying sample barcodes and UMIs came from 5'RACE with constant-segment primers. TCRdb used MiXCR to reprocess the 5' RACE reads, holding one entry per CDR3 protein. The sample carries about 350,000 distinct CDR3 sequences, more than 20% recorded once. General study points: Pre-infection memory carried some responding clones, suggesting that cross-reactive memory joined.

Input material: PBMCs or a T cell subset sorted from them (not recorded which). This TCR derives from a man aged 18 to 30 who had mild COVID-19 (a few samples of this study predate the infection). Cell type and time point are not known. The chain is built from TRBV12-3 or TRBV12-4 and TRBJ2-1, with 13 bases identical to TRBD2. The chain's CDR3 is CASSRLAGGRGEQFF. The CDR3 bases are TGTGCCAGCAGCAGACTAGCGGGGGGCCGGGGTGAGCAGTTCTTC.